One sample yielded the 15 T cell receptor beta chains listed below, sequenced in a study of human T cells and chemical hapten exposure. Time point reported: patch test 1, 2 weeks after DPC sensitization. Noted treatment: therapeutic diphenylcyclopropenone sensitization with weekly scalp DPC. Researchers extracted total RNA from unfractionated whole blood. TCRdb re-called the RACE reads with MiXCR, one entry per CDR3 protein. In the table there are some 38,000 distinct CDR3 sequences, around 6.4% of which are singletons. The material sequenced was whole blood, taken in connection with sensitization to the hapten diphenylcyclopropenone (DPC). Receptors were obtained from a woman aged 25-40 years with alopecia areata. Some clones in this sample may be carry-over from other donors' samples.

The CDR3 here is CASSSGFFNQPQHF. The DNA for the CDR3 is TGTGCCAGCAGTTCGGGGTTCTTTAATCAGCCCCAGCATTTT. V and J are TRBV27 and TRBJ1-5; D is uncertain. CDR1 and CDR2 (germline): MNHEY, SMNVEV (reference sequence). The V end was cut by 4 bases, the J end by 4 bases, with 11 bases between. The CDR3 is made up of 14 amino acids.

This clonotype was found a few times. The chain carries TRBV5-1 and TRBJ2-3, with D unclear. Between the trimmed V and J ends, which lost 0 bases and 5 bases, there was a span of 4 bases. This CDR3 has 12 amino acids. In germline, CDR1 is SGHRS, CDR2 YFSETQ. CDR3 in DNA: TGCGCCAGCAGCTTGGGAGTAGATACGCAGTATTTT. The encoded protein is CASSLGVDTQYF.

The chain employs TRBV6-1 and TRBJ1-1, with D unclear. V was cut by 3 bases and J by 3 bases, with 8 bases left in between. The CDR3 runs to 13 residues. In germline, CDR1 is MNHNS, CDR2 SASEGT. CDR3 protein: CASSDQVHTEAFF. The CDR3 DNA reads as TGTGCCAGCAGTGACCAGGTTCACACTGAAGCTTTCTTT.

This clonotype has only a few counts. This chain joins TRBV12-3 or TRBV12-4 and TRBJ2-1; D not resolved. This CDR3 region has 13 residues. The V end lost 0 bases, the J end lost 5 bases, and 5 bases lay between the germline ends. CDR3: CASSLAYNNEQFF. The CDR3 nucleotides are TGTGCCAGCAGTTTAGCCTATAACAATGAGCAGTTCTTC.

This clonotype was counted ten times or more. The V call is TRBV10-3, the J call TRBJ2-7; 10 bases align to TRBD2. Looked up from germline, CDR1 is ENHRY and CDR2 is SYGVKD. V shed 6 bases, J shed 0 bases, and the junction held 11 bases outside the gene matches. The CDR3 spans 17 residues. The CDR3 coding sequence is TGTGCCATCAGAACACAGCTAGCGGGGGCCAGCTCCTACGAGCAGTACTTC. The encoded protein is CAIRTQLAGASSYEQYF.

This clonotype came up many times. Without the conserved terminal phenylalanine or tryptophan, this CDR3 likely stems from a read error. The chain is built from TRBV6-1 and TRBJ2-2; 10 bases are a match to TRBD1. Trimming at V came to 5 bases and at J to 3 bases, leaving 3 bases not matched to a gene. Germline CDR1 reads MNHNS; CDR2 reads SASEGT. CDR3 length: 15 residues. The CDR3 nucleotides read TGTGCCAGCAGTACTGACAGGGGGCACACCGGGGAGCTGTTTTGT. Translating it yields CASSTDRGHTGELFC.

The sample holds many counts of this clonotype. The chain is built from TRBV20-1 and TRBJ2-3; no clear D gene. Between the trimmed V and J ends, which lost 5 bases and 0 bases, there was a span of 6 bases. Germline V gene data show CDR1 as DFQATT and CDR2 as SNEGSKA (reference sequence). This CDR3 is built from 12 residues. The CDR3 coding sequence is TGCAGTGCTCCTACTAGCACAGATACGCAGTATTTT. The encoded protein is CSAPTSTDTQYF.

The CDR3 loop is CSARSQGEVYNSPLHF. CDR3 DNA sequence: TGCAGTGCTAGAAGCCAGGGGGAGGTCTATAATTCACCCCTCCACTTT. The chain carries TRBV20-1 and TRBJ1-6; 7 nucleotides align to TRBD1. This CDR3 is built from 16 residues. CDR1 is DFQATT and CDR2 is SNEGSKA in the germline V gene (reference sequence). The V segment lost 2 bases and the J segment 3 bases; nucleotides outside the gene matches: 7.

This clonotype was found many times. The rearrangement uses TRBV15 and TRBJ1-6; no firm D call. Germline values: CDR1 LNHNV, CDR2 YYDKDF (reference sequence). This CDR3 comprises 15 residues. V was shortened by 3 bases and J by 5 bases, with 11 bases between the two germline ends. CDR3 amino acids: CATSSLQSNNSPLHF. DNA for the CDR3: TGTGCCACCAGCAGCTTACAGTCCAATAATTCACCCCTCCACTTT.

Note on this clonotype: A much larger clone sits a single nucleotide away, making a read error possible. This sequence joins TRBV7-2 and TRBJ1-2; D unresolved. V was trimmed by 3 bases and J by 2 bases, leaving 7 bases between them. The germline V gene encodes CDR1 SGHTA and CDR2 FQGNSA. The CDR3 length is 13 residues. The CDR3 DNA reads as TGTGCCAGCAGCTTTCAGCAGAACTATGGCTACACCTTC. Residues: CASSFQQNYGYTF.

This clonotype was detected ten times or more. J is TRBJ2-1 and V is TRBV7-8; 8 bases line up with TRBD2. The length of the CDR3 is 15 residues. V was pared by 9 bases and J by 3 bases, with 10 bases of the junction left unmatched. Germline V lookup: CDR1 SGHVS, CDR2 FQNEAQ. CDR3 amino acids: CASCMTGGIYNEQFF. The DNA of the CDR3 is TGTGCCAGTTGTATGACGGGGGGGATCTACAATGAGCAGTTCTTC.

This chain connects TRBV7-2 to TRBJ2-7; 14 nucleotides align to TRBD2. With V trimmed by 2 bases and J by 2 bases, 5 bases remained unmatched. The CDR3 consists of 17 residues. Germline values: CDR1 SGHTA, CDR2 FQGNSA. Written as DNA, the CDR3 is TGTGCCAGCAGCTTAATCCCGGGACTAGCGGGGGCCTACGAGCAGTACTTC. It specifies CASSLIPGLAGAYEQYF. Together with reference TRBV7-2 and TRBJ2-7, the CDR3 gives the full variable domain: GAGVSQSPSNKVTEKGKDVELRCDPISGHTALYWYRQSLGQGLEFLIYFQGNSAPDKSGLPSDRFSAERTGGSVSTLTIQRTQQEDSAVYLCASSLIPGLAGAYEQYFGPGTRLTVT.

The chain uses TRBV6-6 and TRBJ1-6, with a weak D call TRBD1 (6 bases). The CDR3 has 15 residues. V was cut by 5 bases and J by 7 bases, with 15 bases left in between. The V gene's germline CDR1 is MNHNY and CDR2 SVGAGI (reference sequence). The CDR3 coding sequence is TGTGCCAGCAGTCACACAGGGAAAACGAATTCACCCCTCCACTTT. It specifies CASSHTGKTNSPLHF.

Points on this clonotype: A read error may explain this, as a much larger clone is one base away. The chain recombines TRBV20-1 with TRBJ2-3, with a tentative D call TRBD2 (6 bases). Deletions cut 1 base from V and 6 bases from J, with 20 bases between. The CDR3 has 16 amino acids. Germline values: CDR1 DFQATT, CDR2 SNEGSKA (reference sequence). This CDR3 reads CSARVILAAVPDTQYF. In DNA form, the CDR3 reads TGCAGTGCTAGAGTGATACTAGCAGCTGTTCCCGATACGCAGTATTTT.

This clonotype was observed at least ten times. The chain couples TRBV11-2 to TRBJ1-6; possibly TRBD1 for D (5 bases). The germline CDR1 and CDR2 sequences are SGHAT and FQNNGV. The CDR3 runs 17 residues. Trimming shortened V by 1 base and J by 9 bases, and 19 bases separated the two germline ends. The CDR3 DNA reads TGTGCCAGCAGCTTAGGAGGGTCGGGGGTCGGTAGTTCACCCCTCCACTTT. It yields the protein CASSLGGSGVGSSPLHF.